This TCR beta chain was profiled in a study of a mutant IDH1 vaccine in newly diagnosed glioma. Study-wide background: Investigators started vaccination 4-6 weeks after radiotherapy alone, or with temozolomide cycles. Radiotherapy, temozolomide, or both had been given previously, and both were given to most. Scheduled at week 35, visit V12 preceded visit V13, held at week 47.

Of note for this clone: The antigen remains undetermined.

Between the trimmed V and J ends, which lost 0 bases and 4 bases, there was a span of 5 bases. Germline V gene data show CDR1 as SGHRS and CDR2 as YFSETQ. This CDR3 has 13 residues. Time point denoted: week 35, safety follow-up. With topical imiquimod, each dose of the vaccine consisted of 300 ug of mutant IDH1 20-mer peptide. Assay: immunoSEQ multiplex PCR; the TCRdb copy retains only in-frame clones and omits some. The data contain 35,000 to 50,000 clones, 85% to 95% of them singletons. The chain couples TRBV5-1 to TRBJ1-3; D is uncertain. The sample was PBMCs, taken from a glioma patient whose treatment included an IDH1 peptide vaccine. This sequence was found in a man aged 50-60 years with glioma. The CDR3: CASSLAGGNTIYF. The CDR3 nucleotides read TGCGCCAGCAGCTTGGCCGGAGGAAACACCATATATTTT.